Presented here are 20 T cell receptor beta chains from one specimen sequenced in a study of blood T cell repertoires in COVID-19. Sequenced by immunoSEQ multiplex PCR; TCRdb stores in-frame clones only, minus some. The sample lists under 85,000 clones; 77% were seen once. The source material was peripheral blood. Source of these receptors: a human donor in a cohort sampled during active COVID-19.

The rearrangement joins TRBV10-3 to TRBJ2-7, with TRBD1 matching over 12 bases. The length of the CDR3 is 16 residues. Germline-derived CDR1 and CDR2 are ENHRY and SYGVKD. The V gene end was trimmed by 2 bases and the J gene end by 4 bases; junction bases not matched to a gene: 6. The CDR3 loop reads CAISEPGTGGGYEQYF. DNA of the CDR3: TGTGCCATCAGTGAGCCAGGGACAGGGGGCGGGTACGAGCAGTACTTC.

CDR3 in DNA: TGTGCCAGCAGTGAAAGGGTAGCAGGGGGCATATACGAGCAGTACTTC. This codes for CASSERVAGGIYEQYF. J is TRBJ2-7 and V is TRBV6-1; 8 bases agree with TRBD1. The CDR3 length is 16 residues. The V segment lost 2 bases and the J segment 4 bases; nucleotides outside the gene matches: 10. Germline V lookup: CDR1 MNHNS, CDR2 SASEGT.

The chain combines TRBV12-3 or TRBV12-4 with TRBJ1-5, with D possibly TRBD1 on 5 matching bases. CDR3 length: 13 amino acids. V lost 5 bases and J 9 bases, leaving 14 bases between the germline ends. CDR3 nucleotide sequence: TGTGCCAGCAGTGTCGGGGGGGGAGGGCCCCAGCATTTT. It codes for CASSVGGGGPQHF.

The J gene is TRBJ2-7, the V gene TRBV6-5, with unresolved D. V gave up 8 bases and J gave up 3 bases, with 14 bases separating them. Germline V lookup: CDR1 MNHEY, CDR2 SVGAGI. CDR3 size: 13 residues. The CDR3: CASHAGSNYEQYF. The CDR3 region has the DNA TGTGCCAGCCATGCCGGGTCTAACTACGAGCAGTACTTC.

The chain has TRBV24-1 and TRBJ1-2; D is unresolved. Trimming left V 2 bases short and J 4 bases short, with 10 bases between. Germline V gene data show CDR1 as KGHDR and CDR2 as SFDVKD. This CDR3 has 14 amino acids. CDR3 nucleotides: TGTGCCACCAGTGATTACCTGCGGGCCTATGGCTACACCTTC. Its translation: CATSDYLRAYGYTF.

The chain carries TRBV5-1 and TRBJ1-4, with 8 bases aligning to TRBD1. The V gene's germline CDR1 is SGHRS and CDR2 YFSETQ. V trimming: 0 bases; J trimming: 7 bases; junction bases outside the gene matches: 2. There are 14 residues in the CDR3. This CDR3 reads CASSLVGTGEKLFF. CDR3 nucleotides: TGCGCCAGCAGCTTGGTAGGGACAGGTGAAAAACTGTTTTTT. Complete variable domain (other parts from reference TRBV5-1 and TRBJ1-4): KAGVTQTPRYLIKTRGQQVTLSCSPISGHRSVSWYQQTPGQGLQFLFEYFSETQRNKGNFPGRFSGRQFSNSRSEMNVSTLELGDSALYLCASSLVGTGEKLFFGSGTQLSVL.

This chain uses TRBV3-1 (or the pseudogene TRBV3-2) with TRBJ1-1; maybe TRBD1 (5 bases). Trimming removed 4 bases from V and 0 bases from J, with 18 bases in between. The germline V gene encodes CDR1 LGHDT and CDR2 YNNKEL (reference sequence). CDR3 length: 17 amino acids. CDR3 region: CASSPIFLGQLNTEAFF. CDR3 DNA sequence: TGTGCCAGCAGCCCTATTTTTTTGGGGCAGCTGAACACTGAAGCTTTCTTT.

V usage is TRBV20-1 and J usage is TRBJ1-6; 9 positions match TRBD1. J was trimmed by 8 bases and V by 3 bases; bases with no gene match: 11. The germline V gene has CDR1 DFQATT and CDR2 SNEGSKA (reference sequence). The CDR3 is 16 residues long. CDR3 DNA: TGCAGTGCTAGTTTACAGGGGGCCGGTGGTTATTCACCCCTCCACTTT. Translating it yields CSASLQGAGGYSPLHF.

The chain carries TRBV5-1 and TRBJ2-5, with a weak D call TRBD2 (6 bases). This CDR3 region has 14 residues. Per germline, CDR1 SGHRS and CDR2 YFSETQ. Trimming took 4 bases from V and 9 from J, leaving 19 bases between them. The CDR3 here is CASSGDFWPGAQYF. The CDR3, as DNA: TGCGCCAGCAGCGGGGACTTTTGGCCCGGGGCCCAGTACTTC.

This chain joins TRBV6-2 or TRBV6-3 and TRBJ1-6; 9 nucleotides match TRBD1. Germline trimming cut 5 bases from V and 9 bases from J; bases unmatched to any gene: 8. CDR1 and CDR2 from the germline V gene are MNHEY and SVGEGT. This CDR3 spans 15 amino acids. CDR3 sequence: CASSRGDRVTSPLHF. CDR3 coding DNA: TGTGCCAGCAGTCGGGGGGACAGGGTAACTTCACCCCTCCACTTT.

The DNA of the CDR3 is TGTGCCAGCAGCTCGGGACAGGGGGGCCCTGGGGCCAACGTCCTGACTTTC. Translation: CASSSGQGGPGANVLTF. The V and J genes are TRBV7-9 and TRBJ2-6; 11 nucleotides agree with TRBD1. CDR3 length equals 17 residues. CDR1 is SEHNR and CDR2 is FQNEAQ in the germline V gene (reference sequence). The junction had 4 bases not matched to a gene; V was cut back by 4 bases and J by 2 bases.

The J gene is TRBJ1-5, the V gene TRBV4-3; TRBD1 matches at 8 bases. Germline loops: CDR1 LGHNA, CDR2 YSLEER. The length of the CDR3 is 18 residues. The V gene end was trimmed by 0 bases and the J gene end by 6 bases; junction bases not matched to a gene: 13. CDR3 in amino acids: CASSQDRADRGPPQPQHF. The CDR3 DNA sequence: TGCGCCAGCAGCCAAGATAGGGCCGACAGGGGTCCCCCTCAGCCCCAGCATTTT.

This chain joins TRBV6-1 and TRBJ1-4, with D possibly matching TRBD1 (6 bases). Germline V gene data show CDR1 as MNHNS and CDR2 as SASEGT. The CDR3 runs 15 residues. V gave up 4 bases and J gave up 5 bases, with 14 bases separating them. The CDR3 here is CASSGPGGMNEKLFF. CDR3 bases: TGTGCCAGCAGTGGCCCGGGGGGCATGAATGAAAAACTGTTTTTT.

This clone has a single count. The V call is TRBV3-1 (or the pseudogene TRBV3-2), the J call TRBJ1-2, with D perhaps TRBD1 (6 bases). In germline, CDR1 is LGHDT, CDR2 YNNKEL (reference sequence). The CDR3 length is 16 residues. The V gene lost 0 bases and the J gene lost 5 bases, with 16 bases spanning the gap. The CDR3 DNA is TGTGCCAGCAGCCAAGACGACAGGATCGTTTTGTATGGCTACACCTTC. Its translation is CASSQDDRIVLYGYTF.

V is TRBV18 and J is TRBJ2-7, with 8 bases that match TRBD1. The germline CDR1 and CDR2 sequences are KGHSH and LQKENI. J gave up 5 bases and V 2 bases, and 8 bases lay outside the gene matches. The CDR3 covers 15 residues. CDR3 in amino acids: CASSPSWTGINEQYF. The CDR3 DNA sequence: TGTGCCAGCTCACCATCGTGGACAGGGATCAACGAGCAGTACTTC. Full variable domain (outside the CDR3, taken from reference TRBV18 and TRBJ2-7): NAGVMQNPRHLVRRRGQEARLRCSPMKGHSHVYWYRQLPEEGLKFMVYLQKENIIDESGMPKERFSAEFPKEGPSILRIQQVVRGDSAAYFCASSPSWTGINEQYFGPGTRLTVT.

The chain links TRBV5-1 to TRBJ2-2, with no clear D. Germline assignment: CDR1 SGHRS and CDR2 YFSETQ. V lost 1 base and J 4 bases, leaving 5 bases between the germline ends. The CDR3 is 13 amino acids. CDR3: CASSLMSTGELFF. CDR3 in DNA: TGCGCCAGCAGCTTGATGAGCACCGGGGAGCTGTTTTTT.

The chain links TRBV11-3 to TRBJ2-7; 7 bases map to TRBD1. After removal of 4 bases from V and 3 bases from J, the junction contained 6 bases not matched to a gene. CDR1 and CDR2 (germline): SGHNT, YENEEA. The CDR3 is 14 amino acids. The CDR3 DNA reads TGTGCCAGCAGCTCTGTTGGGGACAGCTACGAGCAGTACTTC. Translation gives CASSSVGDSYEQYF. The whole variable domain, remainder taken from reference TRBV11-3 and TRBJ2-7, is EAGVVQSPRYKIIEKKQPVAFWCNPISGHNTLYWYLQNLGQGPELLIRYENEEAVDDSQLPKDRFSAERLKGVDSTLKIQPAELGDSAVYLCASSSVGDSYEQYFGPGTRLTVT.

The V call is TRBV7-2, the J call TRBJ1-6, with D perhaps TRBD1 (5 bases). The CDR3 has 16 residues. With 2 bases removed from V and 5 bases from J, the gap between germline ends came to 13 bases. In germline, CDR1 is SGHTA, CDR2 FQGNSA. The CDR3: CASSLQAQGNNSPLHF. The CDR3 bases are TGTGCCAGCAGCTTACAGGCGCAGGGTAATAATTCACCCCTCCACTTT.

The genes are TRBV7-2 and TRBJ1-1; D remains unclear. CDR1 SGHTA and CDR2 FQGNSA come from the germline V gene. V shed 5 bases and J shed 0 bases, with 16 bases lying between them. The CDR3 is 16 amino acids. In DNA form, the CDR3 reads TGTGCCAGCAGCCTGGAGAGACGGAATTTGAACACTGAAGCTTTCTTT. Protein sequence: CASSLERRNLNTEAFF.

The V call is TRBV18, the J call TRBJ2-1; D remains ambiguous. V lost 0 bases to trimming and J lost 2 bases, with 2 bases between them. This CDR3 is built from 13 residues. Per the germline V gene, CDR1 is KGHSH and CDR2 is LQKENI. CDR3 nucleotide sequence: TGTGCCAGCTCACCACCCGCCTACAATGAGCAGTTCTTC. Its protein product is CASSPPAYNEQFF.